The 20 T cell receptor beta chains in this list originate from one sample, sequenced in a study of STAT3 mutations in large granular lymphocyte leukemia. Study-level points and caveats: In T-cell large granular lymphocyte leukemia, about half of patients showed multiple immunodominant subclonotypes.

Their cognate antigens are unknown. TCRdb keeps only in-frame clones here, not all; method: immunoSEQ multiplex PCR. The sample lists about 15,000 clones, about nine tenths seen once, with approximately 10% in the top ten. Sample: peripheral blood mononuclear cells. All receptors derive from a woman aged 45-60 years with T-cell large granular lymphocyte leukemia. Some clones in this sample may be carry-over from other donors' samples.

This clone was seen a few times. This sequence joins TRBV5-6 and TRBJ2-5, with D maybe TRBD1 (6 bases). The length of the CDR3 is 14 residues. Germline-derived CDR1 and CDR2 are SGHDT and YYEEEE. V lost 3 bases and J lost 1, with 10 bases in between. Here the CDR3 DNA reads TGTGCCAGCAGCTATCAGGGGCGCCAAGAGACCCAGTACTTC. As protein: CASSYQGRQETQYF.

This clone was recorded only once. The chain joins TRBV4-3 to TRBJ2-5; 10 nucleotides match TRBD1. V lost 4 bases and J lost 5; bases outside the gene matches: 4. The germline V gene encodes CDR1 LGHNA and CDR2 YSLEER. The CDR3 is made up of 14 amino acids. The CDR3 DNA follows: TGCGCCAGCAGCCCGGACAGGGGGTGGGAGACCCAGTACTTC. It specifies CASSPDRGWETQYF.

The CDR3 DNA reads TGTGCCAGTAGTCCTGGGGCCGGACCTGGCTACACCTTC. Its translation is CASSPGAGPGYTF. This sequence joins TRBV19 and TRBJ1-2, with a possible D match to TRBD1 (5 bases). This CDR3 contains 13 residues. Trimming took 5 bases from V and 7 from J, leaving 14 bases between them. Germline loops: CDR1 LNHDA, CDR2 SQIVND (reference sequence).

The V call is TRBV13, the J call TRBJ1-5, with TRBD1 matching over 8 bases. The junction had 14 bases not matched to a gene; V was cut back by 5 bases and J by 14 bases. Germline V gives CDR1 PRHDT, CDR2 FYEKMQ (reference sequence). The CDR3 contains 14 residues. The CDR3 loop is CASSPRFGQGMKHF. The CDR3 bases are TGTGCCAGCAGCCCCCGATTCGGACAGGGAATGAAGCATTTT.

Only one count was recorded for this clone. The V call is TRBV30, the J call TRBJ2-7, with 14 bases aligning to TRBD2. V lost 2 bases to trimming and J lost 2 bases; unmatched junction nucleotides: 14. In germline, CDR1 is GTSNPN, CDR2 SVGIG (reference sequence). The CDR3 covers 19 residues. The chain's CDR3 is CAWSKPRTSGRTNPYEQYF. DNA for the CDR3: TGTGCCTGGAGTAAACCCCGGACTAGCGGGAGGACTAACCCCTACGAGCAGTACTTC.

The chain links TRBV15 to TRBJ2-2, with D uncertain. The CDR3 is made up of 13 amino acids. Looked up from germline, CDR1 is LNHNV and CDR2 is YYDKDF (reference sequence). V shed 4 bases and J shed 2 bases, with 5 bases lying between them. CDR3: CATSTGNTGELFF. The CDR3 bases are TGTGCCACCAGCACCGGAAACACCGGGGAGCTGTTTTTT.

This sequence joins TRBV19 and TRBJ2-6; D unresolved. From germline, CDR1 is LNHDA and CDR2 SQIVND (reference sequence). The V end was cut by 7 bases, the J end by 4 bases, with 5 bases between. This CDR3 contains 12 residues. CDR3 DNA: TGTGCCAGTAACCTCGGGGCCAACGTCCTGACTTTC. It is translated as CASNLGANVLTF.

V usage is TRBV7-9 and J usage is TRBJ2-3; D might be TRBD1 or TRBD2, each matching 5 bases. The CDR3 covers 13 residues. Germline V gene data show CDR1 as SEHNR and CDR2 as FQNEAQ (reference sequence). Trimming took off 6 bases at V and 2 bases at J, with 9 bases between the two ends. CDR3 loop: CASRGPNTDTQYF. The CDR3 DNA follows: TGTGCCAGCAGGGGACCTAACACAGATACGCAGTATTTT.

The chain links TRBV2 to TRBJ1-5; D gene ambiguous. Trimming stripped 2 bases from V and 2 bases from J, with 1 base between. CDR3 size: 12 residues. Germline CDR1 and CDR2: SNHLY and FYNNEI. Here the CDR3 DNA reads TGTGCCAGCAGTGAACGCAATCAGCCCCAGCATTTT. It specifies CASSERNQPQHF.

The genes are TRBV5-4 and TRBJ1-1; D call uncertain. The germline V and J ends were trimmed by 4 bases and 7 bases, with 20 bases remaining between them. The CDR3 has 15 residues. CDR1 SGHNT and CDR2 YYREEE come from the germline V gene (reference sequence). The CDR3 loop reads CASSPVRRGRSEAFF. CDR3 nucleotides: TGTGCCAGCAGCCCCGTAAGACGCGGGAGGAGTGAAGCTTTCTTT.

This sequence joins TRBV5-4 and TRBJ2-7; 9 bases agree with TRBD2. CDR3 length: 16 residues. V dropped 3 bases and J dropped 0; count of bases not matched to a gene: 7. Germline CDR1 is SGHNT and CDR2 is YYREEE (reference sequence). For the CDR3, the DNA is TGTGCCAGCAGCTCAAGAAGCGGGGGGAGCTCCTACGAGCAGTACTTC. Its translation is CASSSRSGGSSYEQYF.

This clone has just one count. The chain recombines TRBV20-1 with TRBJ1-1; D not certain. The V gene's germline CDR1 is DFQATT and CDR2 SNEGSKA (reference sequence). CDR3 length equals 10 residues. V lost 6 bases, J lost 11 bases, and 13 bases lay in between. The CDR3 DNA reads TGCAGTGCCAAGAAGGTGGACGCTTTCTTT. It specifies CSAKKVDAFF.

The rearrangement joins TRBV6-5 to TRBJ2-3; D is undetermined. Germline V gives CDR1 MNHEY, CDR2 SVGAGI. V was pared by 2 bases and J by 5 bases, with 11 bases between. The CDR3 extends over 14 amino acids. The CDR3 DNA reads as TGTGCCAGCAGTTACAGCGTCTTACGAGATACGCAGTATTTT. It codes for CASSYSVLRDTQYF.

The CDR3 spells CASSLFAGVSDTQYF. The CDR3 DNA follows: TGTGCCAGCAGTTTATTTGCGGGAGTATCAGATACGCAGTATTTT. V and J are TRBV27 and TRBJ2-3; TRBD2 aligns across 7 bases. The germline gives CDR1 MNHEY, CDR2 SMNVEV (reference sequence). CDR3 length: 15 amino acids. J gave up 4 bases and V 1 base, and 5 bases lay outside the gene matches.

V and J are TRBV7-2 and TRBJ2-7; D gene unclear. Trimming took 0 bases from V and 7 from J, leaving 10 bases between them. Germline loops: CDR1 SGHTA, CDR2 FQGNSA. This CDR3 contains 13 residues. CDR3 coding DNA: TGTGCCAGCAGCTTAGCCGCGCAGCAGGAGCAGTACTTC. Its protein product is CASSLAAQQEQYF.

The chain carries TRBV27 and TRBJ1-2, with D unclear. Trimming pared 5 bases from V and 8 bases from J, leaving 18 bases between. The CDR3 has 14 residues. The germline V gene encodes CDR1 MNHEY and CDR2 SMNVEV (reference sequence). CDR3 region: CASSPFHWLEGYTF. CDR3 in DNA: TGTGCCAGCAGTCCCTTCCACTGGTTGGAAGGCTACACCTTC.

The J gene is TRBJ2-7, the V gene TRBV6-6; 8 bases are shared with TRBD2. Trimming at V came to 10 bases and at J to 2 bases, leaving 10 bases not matched to a gene. Germline CDR1 reads MNHNY; CDR2 reads SVGAGI (reference sequence). The CDR3 length is 14 residues. The CDR3, as DNA: TGTGCCACCTTACTAGCGGACCCTCCCTACGAGCAGTACTTC. Translating it yields CATLLADPPYEQYF.

In its sample, this clone was seen a few times. The V gene is TRBV5-1, the J gene TRBJ1-4; perhaps TRBD1 as D (6 bases). Germline CDR1 is SGHRS and CDR2 is YFSETQ. The CDR3 runs 16 residues. V dropped 4 bases and J dropped 2 bases, with 15 bases sitting between them. In DNA form, the CDR3 reads TGCGCCAGCAGCAATTCAGGGGCGCATACTAATGAAAAACTGTTTTTT. Amino acid sequence: CASSNSGAHTNEKLFF.

This clone was detected once. V is TRBV7-3 and J is TRBJ2-7, with no clear D. CDR3 length: 15 residues. Germline V gene lookup returns CDR1 SGHTA and CDR2 FQGTGA. Trimming took off 2 bases at V and 0 bases at J, with 11 bases between the two ends. The CDR3 DNA follows: TGTGCCAGCAGCTTACGAGTCGGGTCCTCCTACGAGCAGTACTTC. Its translation is CASSLRVGSSYEQYF.

The genes are TRBV7-9 and TRBJ2-7; tentatively, D is TRBD2 (6 bases). V lost 5 bases, J lost 1 base, and 12 bases lay in between. The germline gives CDR1 SEHNR, CDR2 FQNEAQ (reference sequence). This CDR3 has 14 residues. The chain's CDR3 is CASSPRDWSYEQYF. The CDR3 DNA is TGTGCCAGCAGCCCTCGGGACTGGTCCTACGAGCAGTACTTC.